This is a list of T cell receptor beta chains from one sample in a study of cytomegalovirus exposure and HLA in healthy donors. Clones were sequenced by immunoSEQ multiplex PCR, and TCRdb holds only the in-frame ones, with some missing. The sample carries 150,000 to 160,000 clones, 75% to 85% recorded once. The sequenced sample consisted of PBMCs. These receptors originate from a woman aged 35 to 49 in good health and CMV-seropositive. CDR3s include the opening cysteine and the closing phenylalanine or tryptophan. A D gene is named only where the DNA matches it firmly. Where a row states a size, it is once, few, many or the class of an expanded clone; other rows omit it.

D,V,J,size,DNA,CDR3
NA,TRBV28,TRBJ2-3,NA,TGTGCCAGCAGTACCTCGGGAGTTCGAGCAGATACGCAGTATTTT,CASSTSGVRADTQYF
TRBD2,TRBV19,TRBJ2-1,NA,TGTGCCAGTAGTAATTTGGGACTAGCGCCCAATGAGCAGTTCTTC,CASSNLGLAPNEQFF
NA,TRBV7-6,TRBJ1-1,NA,TGTGCCAGCAGCTTAAGGGGTCAGAACACTGAAGCTTTCTTT,CASSLRGQNTEAFF
NA,TRBV18,TRBJ1-1,NA,TGTGCCAGCTCTCCGCGTCAACAGAAAGAAAACACTGAAGCTTTCTTT,CASSPRQQKENTEAFF
NA,TRBV9,TRBJ2-1,NA,TGTGCCAGCAGCGTATCCAGCGCCCTCAGCTCCTACAATGAGCAGTTCTTC,CASSVSSALSSYNEQFF
TRBD1,TRBV29-1,TRBJ2-7,few,TGCAGCTTCGGTGAAGGGGGCGGTTACGAGCAGTACTTC,CSFGEGGGYEQYF
NA,TRBV30,TRBJ1-6,few,TGTGCCTGGAGTGTAGCCAGGGATAATTCACCCCTCCACTTT,CAWSVARDNSPLHF
NA,TRBV29-1,TRBJ1-6,NA,TGCAGCGTCAGGGAGGGGACTAATTCACCCCTCCACTTT,CSVREGTNSPLHF
TRBD1,TRBV6-5,TRBJ1-2,NA,TGTGCCAGCGTTTCCTCCGGGACAGGGAATGGCTACACCTTC,CASVSSGTGNGYTF
NA,TRBV13,TRBJ1-1,NA,TGTGCCAGCAGCTTATACCAGGGTCCGCCCGCTGAAGCTTTCTTT,CASSLYQGPPAEAFF
NA,TRBV6-4,TRBJ1-3,NA,TGTGCCAGCAGCCCCAATACAGGCCTTGGCTCTGGAAACACCATATATTTT,CASSPNTGLGSGNTIYF
NA,TRBV5-1,TRBJ2-1,once,TGCGCCAGCAGCTTCATAGGGGGCTCCTACAATGAGCAGTTCTTC,CASSFIGGSYNEQFF
TRBD1,TRBV19,TRBJ2-7,NA,TGTGCCAGTGGGACCGGGACAGGGGGTAGGTCCTACGAGCAGTACTTC,CASGTGTGGRSYEQYF
TRBD1,TRBV18,TRBJ2-5,NA,TGTGCCAGCTCAAGTAGGGACAGCTCAGAAAGAGCCCAGTACTTC,CASSSRDSSERAQYF
TRBD1,TRBV6-5,TRBJ1-1,NA,TGTGCCAGCAGGCCCTTCGACAGGGGGAACACTGAAGCTTTCTTT,CASRPFDRGNTEAFF
NA,TRBV6-1,TRBJ2-7,NA,TGTGCCAGCAGTGGGGACACCGTGGAGCAGTACTTC,CASSGDTVEQYF
TRBD1,TRBV7-2,TRBJ1-1,once,TGTGCCAGCAGCTTAGTACGGGACAGGGAAGCTTTCTTT,CASSLVRDREAFF
NA,TRBV12-5,TRBJ2-1,NA,TGTGCTAGTGGTCCCAGCGGAGGGTCGATATACAATGAGCAGTTCTTC,CASGPSGGSIYNEQFF
TRBD1,TRBV5-4,TRBJ2-2,NA,TGTGCCAGCAGGACAGGGCTATTAGGGGAGCTGTTTTTT,CASRTGLLGELFF
TRBD1,TRBV19,TRBJ1-1,NA,TGTGCCAGTAGTCGGGACAGGGAAGGGAACACTGAAGCTTTCTTT,CASSRDREGNTEAFF
TRBD2,TRBV5-1,TRBJ2-1,NA,TGCGCCAGCAGCACCGGACTAGCGGGAGGTTACCACAATGAGCAGTTCTTC,CASSTGLAGGYHNEQFF
NA,TRBV18,TRBJ1-1,once,TGTGCCAGCTCACCACAGGAGGGGCCGGGGGAAGCTTTCTTT,CASSPQEGPGEAFF
TRBD1,TRBV6-5,TRBJ1-1,NA,TGTGCCAGCAGTATAGGACAGGGGGCGCGTCGGGCTTTCTTT,CASSIGQGARRAFF
NA,TRBV11-3,TRBJ1-2,NA,TGTGCCAGCAGCCTGACTGCTAACTATGGCTACACCTTC,CASSLTANYGYTF
TRBD1,TRBV7-9,TRBJ2-3,few,TGTGCCAGCAGCTTATTTAGCGGGACAGGGGGCTCTGGAGATACGCAGTATTTT,CASSLFSGTGGSGDTQYF
TRBD2,TRBV7-9,TRBJ2-7,NA,TGTGCCAGCAGCGCTCGGGGCGGGGGACTATACGAGCAGTACTTC,CASSARGGGLYEQYF
NA,TRBV28,TRBJ2-2,few,TGTGCCAGCATCTCCGGTGGCGCAGGGAACACCGGGGAGCTGTTTTTT,CASISGGAGNTGELFF
TRBD2,TRBV14,TRBJ2-1,NA,TGTGCCAGCAGCCCCAGGGCGACGGGAGGACTAGAGCAGTTCTTC,CASSPRATGGLEQFF
NA,TRBV28,TRBJ1-5,NA,TGTGCCAGCACGCAATCCCAGTTTTCGAATCAGCCCCAGCATTTT,CASTQSQFSNQPQHF
TRBD2,TRBV5-1,TRBJ2-7,NA,TGCGCCAGCAGCATACTAGCGGAGGGGGGGGAGCAGTACTTC,CASSILAEGGEQYF
NA,TRBV30,TRBJ2-1,NA,TGTGCCTGGAGTGCGAGACACCGGAGGGGCAATGAGCAGTTCTTC,CAWSARHRRGNEQFF
NA,TRBV15,TRBJ2-1,NA,TGTGCCACCAGCAGAGATCAGGGCACCCCATACTACAATGAGCAGTTCTTC,CATSRDQGTPYYNEQFF
TRBD2,TRBV19,TRBJ2-7,NA,TGTGCCAGTAGTATGGGGACTACCTCCTACGAGCAGTACTTC,CASSMGTTSYEQYF
TRBD2,TRBV27,TRBJ2-1,once,TGTGCCAGCAGTCCCTCAACACTAGCGGGCCGCTACAATGAGCAGTTCTTC,CASSPSTLAGRYNEQFF
NA,TRBV19,TRBJ1-2,NA,TGTGCCAGTAGTATACAGGGTCCTCGTAACTATGGCTACACCTTC,CASSIQGPRNYGYTF
TRBD2,TRBV11-3,TRBJ2-2,NA,TGTGCCAGCAGCTTACTAGCGGGAGGGCCGACCACCGGGGAGCTGTTTTTT,CASSLLAGGPTTGELFF
NA,TRBV30,TRBJ1-1,NA,TGTGCCTGCCGAACACAGGTTAACACTGAAGCTTTCTTT,CACRTQVNTEAFF
TRBD2,TRBV19,TRBJ2-1,few,TGTGCCAGTAGTATCCCACCGACTAGCCTGAGATACAATGAGCAGTTCTTC,CASSIPPTSLRYNEQFF
NA,TRBV18,TRBJ2-7,NA,TGTGCCAGCTCGCCGGGTACAGGAATCCCCCCCTACGAGCAGTACTTC,CASSPGTGIPPYEQYF
NA,TRBV7-2,TRBJ1-3,once,TGTGCCAGCAGCTTACCCGGACACTCTGGAAACACCATATATTTT,CASSLPGHSGNTIYF
TRBD1,TRBV5-1,TRBJ2-2,NA,TGCGCCAGCAGCATGGGGACAGGGTACGGGGAGCTGTTTTTT,CASSMGTGYGELFF
TRBD2,TRBV19,TRBJ2-5,NA,TGTGCCAGTAGTATAGGGGGGGGGATTAGGGAGACCCAGTACTTC,CASSIGGGIRETQYF
TRBD1,TRBV6-1,TRBJ1-6,NA,TGTGCCAGCAGACAGGGACAGGAGAATTCACCCCTCCACTTT,CASRQGQENSPLHF
TRBD2,TRBV7-6,TRBJ2-7,once,TGTGCCAGCAGCTCCCTAGCGGGAGGGGGGGAGCAGTACTTC,CASSSLAGGGEQYF
NA,TRBV6-6,TRBJ2-5,NA,TGTGCCAGCAGTTACTCTTCCAGGGGCAAAGAGACCCAGTACTTC,CASSYSSRGKETQYF
TRBD2,TRBV9,TRBJ2-5,few,TGTGCCAGCAGCGTGAGGCGGGAGCCGCGAGAGACCCAGTACTTC,CASSVRREPRETQYF
TRBD1,TRBV28,TRBJ2-5,NA,TGTGCCAGCAGTTCTCAGACAGGGTGGGGAGAGACCCAGTACTTC,CASSSQTGWGETQYF
NA,TRBV5-1,TRBJ1-1,few,TGCGCCAGCAGCTTGGCGGGTACCACTGAAGCTTTCTTT,CASSLAGTTEAFF
NA,TRBV6-6,TRBJ1-1,NA,TGTGCCAGCAGTTACGCGCCCTGGAGGAACACTGAAGCTTTCTTT,CASSYAPWRNTEAFF
TRBD1,TRBV27,TRBJ2-7,NA,TGTGCCAGCAGTTCCACCGCGACAGGGAACAACGAGCAGTACTTC,CASSSTATGNNEQYF
NA,TRBV5-1,TRBJ1-1,NA,TGCGCCAGCAGCTTGGCCCAGGGGACTATGAACACTGAAGCTTTCTTT,CASSLAQGTMNTEAFF
NA,TRBV6-1,TRBJ2-5,once,TGTGCCAGCAGTGAAGGGGCTTGGAAAGAGACCCAGTACTTC,CASSEGAWKETQYF
TRBD1,TRBV13,TRBJ1-2,NA,TGTGCCAGCAGCTCGGGACAGACAGGCGGGCGTATAGGTTACACCTTC,CASSSGQTGGRIGYTF